Below, 11 T cell receptor beta chains from the same sample are listed, as sequenced in a study of blood T cell repertoires in COVID-19. The assay was immunoSEQ multiplex PCR, and TCRdb's table has in-frame clones only and misses some. This sample has hundreds of thousands of clones, with 75% to 90% found just once. The sample taken for sequencing was PBMCs or T cells enriched from blood (not recorded which). Source of these receptors: a man aged 35 to 55 who had recovered from COVID-19.

The chain couples TRBV6-1 to TRBJ1-1, with 8 bases that match TRBD1. Germline CDR1 reads MNHNS; CDR2 reads SASEGT. After removal of 2 bases from V and 3 bases from J, the junction contained 5 bases not matched to a gene. The CDR3 consists of 15 residues. The CDR3 here is CASSESGTGYTEAFF. The CDR3 nucleotides read TGTGCCAGCAGTGAATCCGGGACAGGCTACACTGAAGCTTTCTTT.

J is TRBJ2-3 and V is TRBV28; the D gene is possibly TRBD2 (6 bases). V was cut by 10 bases and J by 8 bases, with 16 bases left in between. This CDR3 contains 12 residues. CDR1 is MDHEN and CDR2 is SYDVKM in the germline V gene. The CDR3 DNA reads as TGTGCCACCACGGGTTCCGGGGGTACGCAGTATTTT. This gives the protein CATTGSGGTQYF.

The chain combines TRBV19 with TRBJ2-5, with TRBD1 matching over 9 bases. The CDR3 sequence is 16 residues long. Trimming at V came to 7 bases and at J to 5 bases, leaving 14 bases not matched to a gene. Looked up from germline, CDR1 is LNHDA and CDR2 is SQIVND (reference sequence). CDR3 DNA: TGTGCCAGTACCCCGAGGGGACAGGGACCGGGTGAGACCCAGTACTTC. This sequence encodes CASTPRGQGPGETQYF.

This chain connects TRBV7-3 to TRBJ2-1, with 8 bases matching TRBD2. The V gene's germline CDR1 is SGHTA and CDR2 FQGTGA. The J segment lost 1 base and the V segment lost 5 bases, leaving 7 bases of the junction unmatched. The CDR3 spans 16 residues. DNA for the CDR3: TGTGCCAGCAGCCCGATAGCGGGAAGGTCCTACAATGAGCAGTTCTTC. It is translated as CASSPIAGRSYNEQFF.

This sequence joins TRBV7-2 and TRBJ2-7, with D possibly TRBD2 on 5 matching bases. CDR1 is SGHTA and CDR2 is FQGNSA in the germline V gene. V lost 1 base to trimming and J lost 4 bases, with 14 bases between them. The CDR3 runs to 15 residues. This CDR3 reads CASSLGTGSVYEQYF. The CDR3, as DNA: TGTGCCAGCAGCTTAGGGACGGGGTCAGTATACGAGCAGTACTTC. Full variable domain (remainder filled in from reference TRBV7-2 and TRBJ2-7): GAGVSQSPSNKVTEKGKDVELRCDPISGHTALYWYRQSLGQGLEFLIYFQGNSAPDKSGLPSDRFSAERTGGSVSTLTIQRTQQEDSAVYLCASSLGTGSVYEQYFGPGTRLTVT.

This chain joins TRBV18 and TRBJ2-5; 9 bases line up with TRBD1. The CDR3 runs to 15 residues. Germline-derived CDR1 and CDR2 are KGHSH and LQKENI. The J segment lost 4 bases and the V segment lost 4 bases, leaving 7 bases of the junction unmatched. The CDR3 nucleotides read TGTGCCAGCTCACAGGGACAGGGATTAGGAGAGACCCAGTACTTC. Protein sequence: CASSQGQGLGETQYF.

This rearrangement joins TRBV11-1 to TRBJ1-4, with D perhaps TRBD1 (5 bases). The germline V gene encodes CDR1 SGHAT and CDR2 FQDESV (reference sequence). V lost 2 bases, J lost 3 bases, and 10 bases lay in between. This CDR3 is 15 amino acids long. The CDR3 nucleotides read TGTGCCAGCAGCTTACAGGGAGGATCTAATGAAAAACTGTTTTTT. Translating gives CASSLQGGSNEKLFF.

V gene TRBV9 combines with J gene TRBJ2-1, with 8 nucleotides matching TRBD2. Looked up from germline, CDR1 is SGDLS and CDR2 is YYNGEE. Trimming removed 0 bases from V and 5 bases from J; junction bases left unmatched: 7. The length of the CDR3 is 16 residues. The CDR3 sequence: CASSVEPGLANNEQFF. CDR3 coding DNA: TGTGCCAGCAGCGTAGAGCCCGGACTAGCTAACAATGAGCAGTTCTTC.

The chain uses TRBV20-1 and TRBJ1-2; maybe TRBD1 (5 bases). There are 11 residues in the CDR3. Between the trimmed V and J ends, which lost 5 bases and 4 bases, there was a span of 8 bases. Germline assignment: CDR1 DFQATT and CDR2 SNEGSKA (reference sequence). CDR3 amino acids: CSAWTPYGYTF. The CDR3 region has the DNA TGCAGTGCTTGGACACCCTATGGCTACACCTTC.

The gene calls are TRBV3-1 (or the pseudogene TRBV3-2) and TRBJ2-1, with D possibly TRBD1 on 5 matching bases. From germline, CDR1 is LGHDT and CDR2 YNNKEL (reference sequence). Trimming removed 1 base from V and 4 bases from J, with 11 bases in between. The CDR3 length is 15 residues. CDR3 sequence: CASSQGAGFYNEQFF. In DNA, the CDR3 is TGTGCCAGCAGCCAAGGGGCAGGGTTTTACAATGAGCAGTTCTTC.

The CDR3 spells CASSPEIGQGYEQYF. The CDR3 coding sequence is TGTGCCAGCAGCCCGGAGATCGGACAGGGCTACGAGCAGTACTTC. The chain carries TRBV3-1 (or the pseudogene TRBV3-2) and TRBJ2-7, with 8 nucleotides matching TRBD1. The CDR3 length is 15 residues. Germline CDR1 LGHDT, CDR2 YNNKEL (reference sequence). The J segment lost 3 bases and the V segment lost 4 bases, leaving 8 bases of the junction unmatched.